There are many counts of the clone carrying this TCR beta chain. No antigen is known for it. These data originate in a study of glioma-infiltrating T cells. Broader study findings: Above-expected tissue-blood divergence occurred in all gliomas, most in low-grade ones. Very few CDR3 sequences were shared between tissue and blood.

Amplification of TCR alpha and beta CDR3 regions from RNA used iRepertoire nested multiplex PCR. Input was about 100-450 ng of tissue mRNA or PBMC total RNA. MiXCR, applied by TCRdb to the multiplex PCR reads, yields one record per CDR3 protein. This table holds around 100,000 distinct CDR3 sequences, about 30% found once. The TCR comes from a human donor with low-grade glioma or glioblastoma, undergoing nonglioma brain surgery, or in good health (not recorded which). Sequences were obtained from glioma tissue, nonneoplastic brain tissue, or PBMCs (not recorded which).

The CDR3 DNA reads as TGTGCCTCCTGCGGGGGCTCGCCCCTCACAGATACGCAGTATTTT. Its translation is CASCGGSPLTDTQYF. J is TRBJ2-3 and V is TRBV7-9; D is perhaps TRBD2 (7 bases). V shed 11 bases and J shed 2 bases, with 20 bases lying between them. Germline CDR1 and CDR2: SEHNR and FQNEAQ (reference sequence). This CDR3 contains 15 residues.